The entry below describes one TCR beta chain. The data were obtained in a study of blood T cell repertoires in COVID-19. The wider study: From T cells, B-cell-depleted T cells, or PBMCs came the material, which was cDNA or gDNA.

Germline lookup yields CDR1 SGHAT and CDR2 FQNNGV. With V trimmed by 4 bases and J by 1 base, 4 bases remained unmatched. This CDR3 contains 16 residues. In the authors' workflow: For nucleated cells, counts were estimated from reference gene primer amplification. Sequencing used immunoSEQ multiplex PCR; TCRdb keeps in-frame clones, though not all of them. D and trimming come from the DNA, and the V and J calls and clone size come from that table. The sample consists of about 100,000 clones, over 75% of them appearing once. This chain links TRBV11-2 with TRBJ2-4; 10 bases agree with TRBD2. This sequence was found in a man aged 30 to 39 in a cohort sampled during active COVID-19. The material sequenced was peripheral blood. This CDR3 reads CASSSSGGWAKNIQYF. The CDR3 region has the DNA TGTGCCAGCAGCTCTAGCGGGGGTTGGGCCAAAAACATTCAGTACTTC.